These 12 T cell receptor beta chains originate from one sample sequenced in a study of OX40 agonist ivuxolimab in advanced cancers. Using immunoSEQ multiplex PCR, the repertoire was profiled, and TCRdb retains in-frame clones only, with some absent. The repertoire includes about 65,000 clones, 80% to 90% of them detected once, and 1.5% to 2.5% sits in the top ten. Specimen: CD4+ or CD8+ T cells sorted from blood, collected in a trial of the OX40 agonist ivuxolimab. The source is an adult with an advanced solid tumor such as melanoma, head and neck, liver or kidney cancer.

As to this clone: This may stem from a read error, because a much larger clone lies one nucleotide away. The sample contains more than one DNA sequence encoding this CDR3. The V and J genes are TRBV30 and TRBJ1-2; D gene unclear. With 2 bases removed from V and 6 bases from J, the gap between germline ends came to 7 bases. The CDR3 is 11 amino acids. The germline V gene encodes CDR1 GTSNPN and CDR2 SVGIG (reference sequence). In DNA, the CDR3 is TGTGCCTGGAGTTGGGAGAATGGCTACACCTTC. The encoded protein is CAWSWENGYTF.

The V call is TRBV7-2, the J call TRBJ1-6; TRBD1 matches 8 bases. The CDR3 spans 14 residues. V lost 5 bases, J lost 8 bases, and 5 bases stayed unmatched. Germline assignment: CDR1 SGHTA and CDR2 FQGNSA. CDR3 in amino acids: CASSVQGGDSPLHF. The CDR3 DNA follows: TGTGCCAGCAGCGTACAGGGGGGCGATTCACCCCTCCACTTT.

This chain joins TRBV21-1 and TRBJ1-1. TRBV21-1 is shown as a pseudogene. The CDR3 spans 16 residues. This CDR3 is CASSKGSPPRGTEAFF. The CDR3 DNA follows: TGTGCCAGCAGCAAAGGTAGTCCCCCCCGGGGCACTGAAGCTTTCTTT.

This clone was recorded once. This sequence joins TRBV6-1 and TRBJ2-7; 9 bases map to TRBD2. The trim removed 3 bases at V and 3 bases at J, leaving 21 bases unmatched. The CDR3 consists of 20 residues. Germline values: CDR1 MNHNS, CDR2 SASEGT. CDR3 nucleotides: TGTGCCAGCAGTGAGGTAGTGGTAGCGAATAGCGGGGGACTTTACTACGAGCAGTACTTC. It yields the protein CASSEVVVANSGGLYYEQYF.

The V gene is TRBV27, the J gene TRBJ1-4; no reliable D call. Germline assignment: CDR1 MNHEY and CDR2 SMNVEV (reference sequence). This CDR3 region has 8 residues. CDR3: CGREKLFF. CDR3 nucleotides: TGTGGCCGTGAAAAACTGTTTTTT.

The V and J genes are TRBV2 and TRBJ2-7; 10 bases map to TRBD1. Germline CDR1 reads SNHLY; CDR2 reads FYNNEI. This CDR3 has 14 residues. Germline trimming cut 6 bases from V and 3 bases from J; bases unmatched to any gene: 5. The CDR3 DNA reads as TGTGCCAGCAGCCGGGGACAGGGGATCTACGAGCAGTACGTC. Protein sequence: CASSRGQGIYEQYV.

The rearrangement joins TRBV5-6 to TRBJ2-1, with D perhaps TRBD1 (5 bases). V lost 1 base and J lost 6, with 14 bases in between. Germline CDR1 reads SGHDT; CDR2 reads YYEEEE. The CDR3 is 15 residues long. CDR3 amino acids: CASSLQSGLFNEQFF. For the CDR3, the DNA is TGTGCCAGCAGCTTGCAGTCAGGGCTATTCAATGAGCAGTTCTTC.

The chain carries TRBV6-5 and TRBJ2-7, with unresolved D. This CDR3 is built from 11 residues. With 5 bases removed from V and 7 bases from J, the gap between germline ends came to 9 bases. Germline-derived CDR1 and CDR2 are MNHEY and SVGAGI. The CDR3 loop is CASSGFGEQYV. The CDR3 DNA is TGTGCCAGCAGTGGCTTCGGGGAGCAGTACGTC.

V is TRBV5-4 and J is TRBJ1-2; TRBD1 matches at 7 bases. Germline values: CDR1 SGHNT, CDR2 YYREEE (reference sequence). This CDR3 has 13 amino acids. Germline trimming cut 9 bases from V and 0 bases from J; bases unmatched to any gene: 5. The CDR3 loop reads CATGTVANYGYTF. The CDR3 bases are TGTGCCACCGGGACAGTAGCTAACTATGGCTACACCTTC.

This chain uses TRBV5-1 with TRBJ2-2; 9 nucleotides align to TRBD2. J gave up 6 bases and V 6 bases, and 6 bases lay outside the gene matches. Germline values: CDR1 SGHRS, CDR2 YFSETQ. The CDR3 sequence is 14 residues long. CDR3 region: CASTSIAGAGELFF. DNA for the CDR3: TGCGCCAGCACCTCCATAGCGGGAGCCGGGGAGCTGTTTTTT.

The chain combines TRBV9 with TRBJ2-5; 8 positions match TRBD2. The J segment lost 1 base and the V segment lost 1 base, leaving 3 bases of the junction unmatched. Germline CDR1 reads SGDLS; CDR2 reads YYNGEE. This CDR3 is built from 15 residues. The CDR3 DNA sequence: TGTGCCAGCAGCGTAACAAGCGGGAGCCAAGAGACCCAGTACTTC. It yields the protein CASSVTSGSQETQYF. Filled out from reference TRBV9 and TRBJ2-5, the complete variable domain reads DSGVTQTPKHLITATGQRVTLRCSPRSGDLSVYWYQQSLDQGLQFLIQYYNGEERAKGNILERFSAQQFPDLHSELNLSSLELGDSALYFCASSVTSGSQETQYFGPGTRLLVL.

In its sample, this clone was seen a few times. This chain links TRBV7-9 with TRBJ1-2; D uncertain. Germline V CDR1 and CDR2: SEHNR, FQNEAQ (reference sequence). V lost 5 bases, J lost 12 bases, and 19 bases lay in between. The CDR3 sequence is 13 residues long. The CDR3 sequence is CASSPDAGSGDTF. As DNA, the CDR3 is TGTGCCAGCAGCCCGGACGCCGGATCAGGAGACACCTTC.